The 12 T cell receptor beta chains below were found in one sample sequenced in a study of blood T cell repertoires in COVID-19. Only in-frame clones appear in the TCRdb table, and some are missing; sequencing was by immunoSEQ multiplex PCR. The data contain about 390,000 clones, more than 70% of them singletons. Sequencing input: peripheral blood. The receptors were sampled from a woman aged 55 to 70 with COVID-19, enrolled during active disease.

The chain combines TRBV19 with TRBJ2-6; possibly TRBD1 for D (5 bases). The V end was cut by 6 bases, the J end by 2 bases, with 8 bases between. Germline CDR1 LNHDA, CDR2 SQIVND (reference sequence). This CDR3 comprises 14 residues. The CDR3 spells CASRKGPGANVLTF. CDR3 sequence (DNA): TGTGCCAGTAGAAAGGGGCCTGGGGCCAACGTCCTGACTTTC.

This chain joins TRBV2 and TRBJ2-5; D is uncertain. Germline lookup yields CDR1 SNHLY and CDR2 FYNNEI. V lost 5 bases and J lost 2, with 27 bases in between. The CDR3 is made up of 19 amino acids. CDR3 DNA: TGTGCCAGCAGTCAAACGGTCCTCCTCTCCCAGACTCAACAAGAGACCCAGTACTTC. Translation: CASSQTVLLSQTQQETQYF.

The V and J genes are TRBV5-1 and TRBJ2-2; the match to TRBD2 covers 8 bases. V lost 1 base, J lost 6 bases, and 14 bases stayed unmatched. Germline CDR1 and CDR2: SGHRS and YFSETQ. There are 18 residues in the CDR3. As DNA, the CDR3 is TGCGCCAGCAGCTTGTTCCCCGTGGGGACTAGTCCCCCCGGGGAGCTGTTTTTT. As protein: CASSLFPVGTSPPGELFF. Supplemented by reference TRBV5-1 and TRBJ2-2, the full variable domain reads KAGVTQTPRYLIKTRGQQVTLSCSPISGHRSVSWYQQTPGQGLQFLFEYFSETQRNKGNFPGRFSGRQFSNSRSEMNVSTLELGDSALYLCASSLFPVGTSPPGELFFGEGSRLTVL.

This chain uses TRBV7-3 with TRBJ2-7; 7 bases align to TRBD1. Germline CDR1 and CDR2: SGHTA and FQGTGA. V was pared by 5 bases and J by 0 bases, with 4 bases of the junction left unmatched. This CDR3 region has 14 residues. CDR3 sequence: CASSPTGVSYEQYF. The CDR3 DNA reads as TGTGCCAGCAGCCCAACAGGGGTCTCCTACGAGCAGTACTTC.

The gene calls are TRBV4-1 and TRBJ2-7, with 9 positions matching TRBD1. The V and J ends lost 0 bases and 7 bases, in that order; junction bases with no gene match: 4. CDR3 length: 14 amino acids. Germline V lookup: CDR1 MGHRA, CDR2 YSYEKL. The CDR3 protein is CASSQDNRGREQYF. The DNA for the CDR3 is TGCGCCAGCAGCCAAGATAACAGGGGGCGGGAGCAGTACTTC.

The gene calls are TRBV6-6 and TRBJ1-1; TRBD1 matches at 8 bases. Looked up from germline, CDR1 is MNHNY and CDR2 is SVGAGI (reference sequence). CDR3 length equals 14 residues. After removal of 5 bases from V and 1 base from J, the junction contained 3 bases not matched to a gene. The CDR3 here is CASSPDRGNTEAFF. The CDR3 nucleotides read TGTGCCAGCAGTCCCGACAGGGGGAACACTGAAGCTTTCTTT.

V gene TRBV27 combines with J gene TRBJ2-3; 7 positions agree with TRBD2. This CDR3 contains 16 residues. V dropped 3 bases and J dropped 6; count of bases not matched to a gene: 12. Germline CDR1 is MNHEY and CDR2 is SMNVEV (reference sequence). The chain's CDR3 is CASSFGYGGISDTQYF. The DNA for the CDR3 is TGTGCCAGCAGTTTCGGGTACGGGGGGATATCTGATACGCAGTATTTT.

The chain recombines TRBV11-2 with TRBJ1-2; D gene ambiguous. The germline CDR1 and CDR2 sequences are SGHAT and FQNNGV. The CDR3 runs 13 residues. V was pared by 4 bases and J by 8 bases, with 14 bases between. The CDR3 DNA sequence: TGTGCCAGCAGCTCCCAAACATATTACGGCTACACCTTC. The encoded protein is CASSSQTYYGYTF.

J is TRBJ2-1 and V is TRBV19; TRBD2 matches 8 bases. The germline gives CDR1 LNHDA, CDR2 SQIVND (reference sequence). The CDR3 spans 15 residues. With V trimmed by 7 bases and J by 2 bases, 7 bases remained unmatched. CDR3 nucleotide sequence: TGTGCCAGTACCTATAGCGGGGCCCCCTACAATGAGCAGTTCTTC. Translation: CASTYSGAPYNEQFF.

About this clone itself: The sample has other DNA sequences that encode this CDR3 too. The chain combines TRBV9 with TRBJ2-5; no reliable D call. Germline values: CDR1 SGDLS, CDR2 YYNGEE. The CDR3 runs to 13 residues. The V and J ends lost 3 bases and 2 bases respectively, with 8 bases between them. This CDR3 is CASSAGGQETQYF. CDR3 in DNA: TGTGCCAGCAGCGCGGGTGGACAAGAGACCCAGTACTTC.

This sequence joins TRBV15 and TRBJ2-7, with D perhaps TRBD2 (6 bases). V gave up 0 bases and J gave up 0 bases, with 15 bases separating them. CDR3 length: 17 amino acids. The germline gives CDR1 LNHNV, CDR2 YYDKDF (reference sequence). The CDR3 reads CATSRDKWGEDSYEQYF. The CDR3, as DNA: TGTGCCACCAGCAGAGATAAGTGGGGGGAAGACTCCTACGAGCAGTACTTC.

The J gene is TRBJ2-7, the V gene TRBV6-5; D perhaps matches TRBD1 (6 bases). Germline loops: CDR1 MNHEY, CDR2 SVGAGI. The CDR3 has 12 amino acids. V shed 6 bases and J shed 3 bases, with 9 bases lying between them. The CDR3 sequence: CASRTDSYEQYF. The CDR3 DNA is TGTGCCAGCAGGACGGACAGCTACGAGCAGTACTTC.